What follows are 23 T cell receptor beta chains derived from one specimen sequenced in a study of human T cells and chemical hapten exposure (dated by TCRdb to about 2021). Total RNA was isolated from unfractionated whole blood collected in Tempus Blood RNA tubes. Library preparation employed 5' RACE. The reads were generated on an Illumina MiSeq. TCRdb handled the public reads itself, with Q25 trimming in fastp and clone calling in MiXCR, and kept productive beta chains. All rows with the same CDR3 protein become a single entry with the most common DNA and genes. For this sample there are more than 75,000 distinct CDR3 sequences; about 15% appear just once. The top ten clonotypes cover 6.8% of the sample. The origin of the receptors is a female donor in good health.

This clonotype turned up a few times. V usage is TRBV6-6 and J usage is TRBJ2-2, with TRBD1 as a possible D gene (6 bases). V lost 7 bases, J lost 1 base, and 25 bases lay in between. CDR3 length: 19 amino acids. Germline CDR1 is MNHNY and CDR2 is SVGAGI (reference sequence). The CDR3: CASIKRGQMGTQNTGELFF. The DNA for the CDR3 is TGTGCCAGCATTAAACGGGGCCAGATGGGGACACAGAACACCGGGGAGCTGTTTTTT.

J is TRBJ1-1 and V is TRBV20-1; 8 nucleotides align to TRBD1. The CDR3 has 14 residues. V lost 6 bases, J lost 0 bases, and 6 bases stayed unmatched. Germline V gene lookup returns CDR1 DFQATT and CDR2 SNEGSKA (reference sequence). The CDR3, as DNA: TGCAGTGCGGTGGACAGGGTTGTGAACACTGAAGCTTTCTTT. Protein product: CSAVDRVVNTEAFF.

This rearrangement joins TRBV7-2 to TRBJ2-5; D call uncertain. Germline V gene lookup returns CDR1 SGHTA and CDR2 FQGNSA. The CDR3 sequence is 13 residues long. Trimming took 3 bases from V and 2 from J, leaving 7 bases between them. The CDR3 coding sequence is TGTGCCAGCAGCTTTGTAGTTCAAGAGACCCAGTACTTC. Translating it yields CASSFVVQETQYF.

The chain joins TRBV28 to TRBJ1-4; 7 bases line up with TRBD1. The V gene end was trimmed by 10 bases and the J gene end by 3 bases; junction bases not matched to a gene: 11. The germline CDR1 and CDR2 sequences are MDHEN and SYDVKM. This CDR3 contains 15 residues. CDR3 in DNA: TGTGCCACCTACCACCCCGGGACAGCTAATGAAAAACTGTTTTTT. Translation gives CATYHPGTANEKLFF.

This clonotype was counted many times. V usage is TRBV7-2 and J usage is TRBJ1-4; 10 bases are shared with TRBD1. J lost 8 bases, V lost 2 bases, and 8 bases had no gene match. The CDR3 is made up of 16 amino acids. The V gene's germline CDR1 is SGHTA and CDR2 FQGNSA. The CDR3 is CASSLLGGTGAEKLFF. Here the CDR3 DNA reads TGTGCCAGCAGCTTATTGGGGGGGACAGGGGCAGAAAAACTGTTTTTT.

The table lists this clonotype with a few counts. The chain links TRBV4-3 to TRBJ2-1, with TRBD2 identical over 12 bases. Germline V lookup: CDR1 LGHNA, CDR2 YSLEER. CDR3 length equals 19 residues. J lost 6 bases, V lost 2 bases, and 14 bases had no gene match. The CDR3 DNA is TGCGCCAGCAGCCAAACTATTCCTAGCGGGGGGGCACCGAGCAATGAGCAGTTCTTC. Protein: CASSQTIPSGGAPSNEQFF.

There are many counts of this clonotype. This chain joins TRBV4-1 and TRBJ2-7; 16 bases line up with TRBD2. Per the germline V gene, CDR1 is MGHRA and CDR2 is YSYEKL. The ends lost 3 bases at V and 2 bases at J; junction bases unmatched: 10. The CDR3 is 19 residues long. CDR3 nucleotide sequence: TGCGCCAGCAGCCAGGAACCGGGACTAGCGGGGGGGAGGACCTACGAGCAGTACTTC. Its protein product is CASSQEPGLAGGRTYEQYF.

The V and J genes are TRBV6-2 or TRBV6-3 and TRBJ2-1; maybe TRBD2 (7 bases). V lost 2 bases to trimming and J lost 12 bases, with 17 bases between them. There are 14 residues in the CDR3. Germline CDR1 reads MNHEY; CDR2 reads SVGEGT. CDR3 sequence reads: CASSYGGGPSGQFF. Here the CDR3 DNA reads TGTGCCAGCAGTTACGGGGGGGGCCCGTCCGGGCAGTTCTTC.

This clonotype has more than one count but fewer than ten. The chain joins TRBV6-6 to TRBJ1-1, with D possibly TRBD1 on 5 matching bases. The CDR3 consists of 13 residues. Germline V gives CDR1 MNHNY, CDR2 SVGAGI (reference sequence). Trimming shortened V by 2 bases and J by 4 bases, and 8 bases separated the two germline ends. The CDR3 bases are TGTGCCAGCAGTTACCCGGGGGGCACTGAAGCTTTCTTT. Its translation is CASSYPGGTEAFF.

This chain uses TRBV20-1 with TRBJ2-7, with 11 bases aligning to TRBD2. Germline CDR1 is DFQATT and CDR2 is SNEGSKA (reference sequence). This CDR3 has 18 residues. The junction had 19 bases not matched to a gene; V was cut back by 5 bases and J by 4 bases. In nucleotides, the CDR3 is TGCAGTGCTGAACCGGCTGGCTTTACTAGCGGGAGTACGTACGAGCAGTACTTC. As protein: CSAEPAGFTSGSTYEQYF.

J is TRBJ1-5 and V is TRBV27, with D unresolved. The germline gives CDR1 MNHEY, CDR2 SMNVEV (reference sequence). V shed 0 bases and J shed 1 base, with 4 bases lying between them. This CDR3 has 14 amino acids. CDR3 coding DNA: TGTGCCAGCAGTTTATCGTGGAGCAATCAGCCCCAGCATTTT. It codes for CASSLSWSNQPQHF.

The gene calls are TRBV11-2 and TRBJ2-4; D possibly corresponds to TRBD2 (6 bases). CDR1 and CDR2 from the germline V gene are SGHAT and FQNNGV. CDR3 length: 15 residues. V lost 1 base and J 8 bases, leaving 15 bases between the germline ends. The DNA of the CDR3 is TGTGCCAGCAGCTTAGGGGGGAGGAGGATGGACATTCAGTACTTC. This sequence encodes CASSLGGRRMDIQYF.

This clonotype was counted between two and nine times. V usage is TRBV18 and J usage is TRBJ1-3; D is uncertain. CDR1 is KGHSH, CDR2 LQKENI, per germline. The CDR3 runs to 15 residues. The ends were cut back, 1 base at V and 4 bases at J, with 11 bases in the middle. CDR3: CASSPLASDGNTIYF. In nucleotides, the CDR3 is TGTGCCAGCTCACCACTGGCCAGCGACGGAAACACCATATATTTT.

This clonotype turned up a few times. The V gene is TRBV5-4, the J gene TRBJ2-2, with TRBD2 matching 7 bases. This CDR3 comprises 14 residues. CDR1 and CDR2 from the germline V gene are SGHNT and YYREEE (reference sequence). Losses at the gene ends were 4 bases for V and 6 bases for J; bases not matched to a gene: 6. CDR3 nucleotides: TGTGCCAGCAGCACCCAAGCGGGGTCCGGGGAGCTGTTTTTT. It specifies CASSTQAGSGELFF.

This rearrangement joins TRBV30 to TRBJ1-1; a weak D match, TRBD1 (5 bases). The CDR3 runs to 13 residues. Trimming cost V 0 bases and J 5 bases, with 10 bases left between them. Germline V gene lookup returns CDR1 GTSNPN and CDR2 SVGIG (reference sequence). CDR3 amino acids: CAWSVERGTEAFF. The CDR3 region has the DNA TGTGCCTGGAGTGTAGAAAGGGGAACTGAAGCTTTCTTT.

This clonotype was observed a few times. The chain's CDR3 is CASSYLGGNRYNEQFF. The CDR3 DNA follows: TGTGCCAGTAGCTACCTGGGCGGCAACCGATACAATGAGCAGTTCTTC. This chain uses TRBV19 with TRBJ2-1; no clear D. The CDR3 consists of 16 residues. V was cut by 6 bases and J by 4 bases, with 19 bases left in between. Germline CDR1 reads LNHDA; CDR2 reads SQIVND (reference sequence).

This clonotype was seen at least ten times. The chain is built from TRBV7-9 and TRBJ2-2, with 7 bases lining up with TRBD2. Germline-derived CDR1 and CDR2 are SEHNR and FQNEAQ (reference sequence). With V trimmed by 2 bases and J by 4 bases, 7 bases remained unmatched. This CDR3 comprises 16 residues. As DNA, the CDR3 is TGTGCCAGCAGCTTAAGGCGGGAGAGACTCACCGGGGAGCTGTTTTTT. Its protein product is CASSLRRERLTGELFF.

This clonotype has a count of ten or more. The chain uses TRBV3-1 and TRBJ2-3, with D uncertain. The length of the CDR3 is 11 residues. V lost 3 bases and J 3 bases, leaving 1 base between the germline ends. CDR1 is LGHDT and CDR2 is YNNKEL in the germline V gene (reference sequence). CDR3 sequence: CASSQTDTQYF. DNA for the CDR3: TGTGCCAGCAGCCAGACAGATACGCAGTATTTT.

The chain employs TRBV5-5 and TRBJ1-2; D may be TRBD1 (5 bases). The CDR3 contains 16 residues. V shed 3 bases and J shed 2 bases, with 17 bases lying between them. Germline V CDR1 and CDR2: SGHKS, YYEKEE (reference sequence). The CDR3 loop reads CASSYGPARQNYGYTF. As DNA, the CDR3 is TGTGCCAGCAGCTACGGACCCGCCCGACAGAACTATGGCTACACCTTC.

This chain joins TRBV2 and TRBJ1-1, with 7 bases matching TRBD1. Germline trimming cut 4 bases from V and 7 bases from J; bases unmatched to any gene: 0. The CDR3 length is 11 residues. Germline lookup yields CDR1 SNHLY and CDR2 FYNNEI. CDR3 residues: CASSGQGEAFF. The CDR3 DNA sequence: TGTGCCAGCAGTGGACAGGGTGAAGCTTTCTTT.

There are a few counts of this clonotype. The chain uses TRBV2 and TRBJ1-2; TRBD1 matches at 10 bases. This CDR3 contains 13 residues. Germline CDR1 is SNHLY and CDR2 is FYNNEI. V was clipped by 7 bases and J by 4 bases; unmatched bases: 3. The CDR3 nucleotides are TGTGCCAGCAAAAGGGACAGGGGCTATGGCTACACCTTC. Amino acid sequence: CASKRDRGYGYTF.

This clonotype was seen a handful of times. The chain couples TRBV27 to TRBJ2-3; D not certain. The CDR3 covers 14 residues. Germline loops: CDR1 MNHEY, CDR2 SMNVEV (reference sequence). Trimming removed 3 bases at V and 0 bases at J, with 7 bases between. This chain's CDR3 is CASSFHSSTDTQYF. The CDR3 DNA follows: TGTGCCAGCAGTTTTCATTCTAGCACAGATACGCAGTATTTT.

This rearrangement joins TRBV15 to TRBJ2-5; 8 nucleotides match TRBD1. The CDR3 sequence is 12 residues long. The germline V gene has CDR1 LNHNV and CDR2 YYDKDF (reference sequence). V trimming: 9 bases; J trimming: 5 bases; junction bases outside the gene matches: 5. Here the CDR3 reads CATGQGYETQYF. The CDR3 DNA sequence: TGTGCCACAGGACAGGGATATGAGACCCAGTACTTC.